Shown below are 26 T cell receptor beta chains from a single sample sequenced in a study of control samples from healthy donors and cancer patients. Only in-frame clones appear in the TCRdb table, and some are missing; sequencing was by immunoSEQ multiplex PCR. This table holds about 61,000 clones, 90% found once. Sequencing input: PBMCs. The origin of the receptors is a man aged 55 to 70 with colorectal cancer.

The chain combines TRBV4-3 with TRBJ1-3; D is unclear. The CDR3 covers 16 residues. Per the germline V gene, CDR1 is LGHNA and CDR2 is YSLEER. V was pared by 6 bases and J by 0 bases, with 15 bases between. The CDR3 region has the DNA TGCGCCAGCAGGGATACAGCGTACCACTCTGGAAACACCATATATTTT. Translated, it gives CASRDTAYHSGNTIYF.

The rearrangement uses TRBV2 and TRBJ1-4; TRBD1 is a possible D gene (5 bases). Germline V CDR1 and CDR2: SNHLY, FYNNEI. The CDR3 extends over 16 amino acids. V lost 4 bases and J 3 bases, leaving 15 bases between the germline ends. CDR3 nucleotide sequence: TGTGCCAGCAGTGGAGTGGGGGTATCCGCTAATGAAAAACTGTTTTTT. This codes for CASSGVGVSANEKLFF.

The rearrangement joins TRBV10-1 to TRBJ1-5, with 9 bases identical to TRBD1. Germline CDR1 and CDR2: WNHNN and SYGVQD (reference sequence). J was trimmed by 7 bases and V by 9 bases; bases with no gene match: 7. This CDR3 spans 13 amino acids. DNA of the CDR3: TGCGCCAGAACAGGGGGCGCTTGGCAGCCCCAGCATTTT. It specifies CARTGGAWQPQHF.

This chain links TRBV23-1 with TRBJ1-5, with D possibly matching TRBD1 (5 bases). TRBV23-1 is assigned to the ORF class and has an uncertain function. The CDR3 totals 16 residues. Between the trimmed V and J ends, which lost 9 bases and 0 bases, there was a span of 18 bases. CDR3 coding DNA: TGCGCCAGGATGGTGGGGCCGATTTATAGCAATCAGCCCCAGCATTTT. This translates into CARMVGPIYSNQPQHF.

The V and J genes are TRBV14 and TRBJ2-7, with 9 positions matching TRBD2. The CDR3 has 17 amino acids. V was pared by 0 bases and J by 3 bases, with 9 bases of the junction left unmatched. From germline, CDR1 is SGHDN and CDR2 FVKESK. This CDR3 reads CASSQDQASGVDYEQYF. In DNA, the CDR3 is TGTGCCAGCAGCCAAGATCAGGCTAGCGGGGTGGACTACGAGCAGTACTTC.

In DNA, the CDR3 is TGTGCCAGCAGTTCCATGGGTTCGGCGAGGGAGACCCAGTACTTC. Encoded protein: CASSSMGSARETQYF. The chain joins TRBV6-2 or TRBV6-3 to TRBJ2-5, with D uncertain. The germline V and J ends were trimmed by 4 bases and 5 bases, with 17 bases remaining between them. The CDR3 loop spans 15 amino acids. Germline-derived CDR1 and CDR2 are MNHEY and SVGEGT.

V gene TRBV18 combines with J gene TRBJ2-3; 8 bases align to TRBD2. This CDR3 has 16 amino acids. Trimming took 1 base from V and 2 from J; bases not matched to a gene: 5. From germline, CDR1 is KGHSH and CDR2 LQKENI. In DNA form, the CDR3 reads TGTGCCAGCTCACCACGGGCGGGGGGAACCACAGATACGCAGTATTTT. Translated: CASSPRAGGTTDTQYF.

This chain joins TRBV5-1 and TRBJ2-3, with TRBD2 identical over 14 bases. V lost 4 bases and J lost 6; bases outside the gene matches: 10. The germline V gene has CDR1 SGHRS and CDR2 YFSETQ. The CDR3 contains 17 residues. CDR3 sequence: CASSPETSGGAMDTQYF. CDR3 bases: TGCGCCAGCAGCCCAGAGACTAGCGGGGGGGCCATGGATACGCAGTATTTT.

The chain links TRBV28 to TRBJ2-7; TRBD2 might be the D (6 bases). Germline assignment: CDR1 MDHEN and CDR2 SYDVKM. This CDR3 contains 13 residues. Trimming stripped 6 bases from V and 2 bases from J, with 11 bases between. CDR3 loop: CASRGGHTYEQYF. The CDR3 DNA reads TGTGCCAGCAGGGGAGGCCACACCTACGAGCAGTACTTC.

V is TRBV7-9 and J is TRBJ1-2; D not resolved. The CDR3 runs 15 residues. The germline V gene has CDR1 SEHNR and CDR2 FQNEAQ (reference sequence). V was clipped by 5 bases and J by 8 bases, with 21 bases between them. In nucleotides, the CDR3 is TGTGCCAGCAGCATGATCCGGACCCCCCTTGAGGGCTACACCTTC. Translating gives CASSMIRTPLEGYTF.

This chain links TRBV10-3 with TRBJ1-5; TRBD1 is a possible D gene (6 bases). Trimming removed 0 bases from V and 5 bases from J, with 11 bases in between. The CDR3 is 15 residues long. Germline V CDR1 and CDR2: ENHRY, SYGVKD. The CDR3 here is CAISESGRGDQPQHF. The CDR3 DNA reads TGTGCCATCAGTGAGTCCGGCAGGGGAGATCAGCCCCAGCATTTT.

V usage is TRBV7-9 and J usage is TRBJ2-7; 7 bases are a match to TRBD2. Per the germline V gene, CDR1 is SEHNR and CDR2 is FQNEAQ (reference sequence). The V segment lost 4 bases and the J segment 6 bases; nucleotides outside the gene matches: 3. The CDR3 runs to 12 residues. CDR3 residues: CASSSGGGEQYF. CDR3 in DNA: TGTGCCAGCAGCTCCGGCGGGGGCGAGCAGTACTTC.

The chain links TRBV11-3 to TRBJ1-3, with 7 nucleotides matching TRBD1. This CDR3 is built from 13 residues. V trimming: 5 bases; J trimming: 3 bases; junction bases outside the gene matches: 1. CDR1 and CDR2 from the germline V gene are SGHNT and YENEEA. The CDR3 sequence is CASSRTGGNTIYF. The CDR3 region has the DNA TGTGCCAGCAGCCGGACAGGTGGAAACACCATATATTTT.

In DNA, the CDR3 is TGTGCCAGCAGCGCTACAGGGATGGGGTCTGGGGCCAACGTCCTGACTTTC. Translation: CASSATGMGSGANVLTF. The chain couples TRBV7-3 to TRBJ2-6; D may be TRBD1 (6 bases). Trimming left V 5 bases short and J 1 base short, with 15 bases between. The CDR3 is made up of 17 amino acids. The germline gives CDR1 SGHTA, CDR2 FQGTGA.

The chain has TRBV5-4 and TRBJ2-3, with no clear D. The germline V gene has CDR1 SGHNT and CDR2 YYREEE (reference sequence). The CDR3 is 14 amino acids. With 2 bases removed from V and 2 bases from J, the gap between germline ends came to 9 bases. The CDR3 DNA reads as TGTGCCAGCAGCTTCTCCCACACCACAGATACGCAGTATTTT. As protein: CASSFSHTTDTQYF.

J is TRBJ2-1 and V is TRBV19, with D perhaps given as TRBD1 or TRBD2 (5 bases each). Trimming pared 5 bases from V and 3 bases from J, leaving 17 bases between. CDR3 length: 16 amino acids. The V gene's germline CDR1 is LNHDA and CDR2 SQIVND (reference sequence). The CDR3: CASSFGGPGSYNEQFF. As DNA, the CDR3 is TGTGCCAGTAGTTTCGGTGGCCCAGGGAGCTACAATGAGCAGTTCTTC. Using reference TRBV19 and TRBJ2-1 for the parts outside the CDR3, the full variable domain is DGGITQSPKYLFRKEGQNVTLSCEQNLNHDAMYWYRQDPGQGLRLIYYSQIVNDFQKGDIAEGYSVSREKKESFPLTVTSAQKNPTAFYLCASSFGGPGSYNEQFFGPGTRLTVL.

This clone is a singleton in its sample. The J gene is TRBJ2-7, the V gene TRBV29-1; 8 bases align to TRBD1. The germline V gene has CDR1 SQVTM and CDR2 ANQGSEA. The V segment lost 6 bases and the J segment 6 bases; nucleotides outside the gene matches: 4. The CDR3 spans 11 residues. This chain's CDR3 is CSVGQGSEQYF. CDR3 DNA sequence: TGCAGCGTAGGACAGGGTTCCGAGCAGTACTTC.

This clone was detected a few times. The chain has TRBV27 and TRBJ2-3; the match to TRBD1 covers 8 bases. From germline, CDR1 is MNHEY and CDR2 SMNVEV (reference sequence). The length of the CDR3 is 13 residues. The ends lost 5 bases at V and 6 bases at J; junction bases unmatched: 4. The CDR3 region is CASSDRGGDTQYF. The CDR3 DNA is TGTGCCAGCAGTGACAGGGGTGGTGATACGCAGTATTTT.

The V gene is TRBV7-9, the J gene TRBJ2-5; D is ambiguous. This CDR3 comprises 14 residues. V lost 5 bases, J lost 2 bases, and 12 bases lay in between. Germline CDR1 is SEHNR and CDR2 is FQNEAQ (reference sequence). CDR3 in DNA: TGTGCCAGCAGCGGTTGGCCCTCTCAAGAGACCCAGTACTTC. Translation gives CASSGWPSQETQYF.

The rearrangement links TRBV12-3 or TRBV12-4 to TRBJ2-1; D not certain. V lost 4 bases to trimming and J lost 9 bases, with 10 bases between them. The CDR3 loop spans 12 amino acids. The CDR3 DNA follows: TGTGCCAGCAGTTCACTAATAAGTGAGCAGTTCTTC. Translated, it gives CASSSLISEQFF.

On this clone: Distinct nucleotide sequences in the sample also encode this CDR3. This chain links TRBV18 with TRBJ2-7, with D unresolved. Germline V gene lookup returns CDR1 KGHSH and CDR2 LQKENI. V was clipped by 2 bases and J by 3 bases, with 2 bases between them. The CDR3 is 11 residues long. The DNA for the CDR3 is TGTGCCAGCTCACCAAACTACGAGCAGTACTTC. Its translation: CASSPNYEQYF.

In nucleotides, the CDR3 is TGTGCCAGCAGCGCACAGGGTCCGACCGGGGAGCTGTTTTTT. Translation: CASSAQGPTGELFF. V gene TRBV9 combines with J gene TRBJ2-2; tentatively, D is TRBD1 (6 bases). The germline V gene encodes CDR1 SGDLS and CDR2 YYNGEE. Trimming cost V 3 bases and J 5 bases, with 11 bases left between them. The CDR3 has 14 residues.

The CDR3 DNA reads TGTGCCAGCAGCACGACTGGAAACACAGATACGCAGTATTTT. Translation: CASSTTGNTDTQYF. V and J are TRBV28 and TRBJ2-3; D ambiguous. The CDR3 totals 14 residues. Germline CDR1 is MDHEN and CDR2 is SYDVKM. The V gene lost 6 bases and the J gene lost 2 bases, with 12 bases spanning the gap.

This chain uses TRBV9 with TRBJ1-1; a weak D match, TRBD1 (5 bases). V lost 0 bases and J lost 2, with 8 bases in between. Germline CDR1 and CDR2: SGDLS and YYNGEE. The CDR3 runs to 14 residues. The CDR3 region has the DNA TGTGCCAGCAGCGTAGGGACAACTAACACTGAAGCTTTCTTT. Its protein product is CASSVGTTNTEAFF.

Here the CDR3 reads CASRTTGGLATDTQYF. The CDR3 bases are TGTGCCAGTAGGACCACTGGGGGCTTGGCGACAGATACGCAGTATTTT. V usage is TRBV19 and J usage is TRBJ2-3; possible D gene TRBD1, 6 bases. Between the trimmed V and J ends, which lost 6 bases and 3 bases, there was a span of 19 bases. CDR1 and CDR2 (germline): LNHDA, SQIVND (reference sequence). This CDR3 has 16 amino acids.

The chain's CDR3 is CASSLGSQGLETQYF. CDR3 coding DNA: TGCGCCAGCAGCTTGGGGTCGCAGGGCCTGGAGACCCAGTACTTC. J is TRBJ2-5 and V is TRBV5-1; possible D gene TRBD1, 5 bases. The CDR3 is 15 residues long. V was shortened by 0 bases and J by 5 bases, with 14 bases between the two germline ends. The germline gives CDR1 SGHRS, CDR2 YFSETQ. Together with reference TRBV5-1 and TRBJ2-5, the CDR3 gives the full variable domain: KAGVTQTPRYLIKTRGQQVTLSCSPISGHRSVSWYQQTPGQGLQFLFEYFSETQRNKGNFPGRFSGRQFSNSRSEMNVSTLELGDSALYLCASSLGSQGLETQYFGPGTRLLVL.